This T cell receptor beta chain was identified in a study of T cell responses to AZD1222 COVID-19 vaccine. The study's findings and limits: Close to half of all spike-specific TCRs reportedly target regions of the variants that are unmutated. Donors were mostly white British, more females; clonal diversity possibly underestimated.

Repertoires were generated with immunoSEQ multiplex PCR, while TCRdb's copy carries only in-frame clones and drops some. Of about 74,000 clones in the sample, around 90% were seen once. The CDR3 spans 12 residues. Trimming left V 0 bases short and J 7 bases short, with 5 bases between. Germline assignment: CDR1 SGHRS and CDR2 YFSETQ. This clone has just one count. No antigen is known for it. This sequence joins TRBV5-1 and TRBJ2-1; D unclear. This clonotype originated in an adult who received the AZD1222 COVID-19 vaccine. The source was peripheral blood, collected 28 days after the second AZD1222 dose. The CDR3 sequence is CASSLERNEQFF. CDR3 nucleotide sequence: TGCGCCAGCAGCTTGGAAAGAAATGAGCAGTTCTTC.